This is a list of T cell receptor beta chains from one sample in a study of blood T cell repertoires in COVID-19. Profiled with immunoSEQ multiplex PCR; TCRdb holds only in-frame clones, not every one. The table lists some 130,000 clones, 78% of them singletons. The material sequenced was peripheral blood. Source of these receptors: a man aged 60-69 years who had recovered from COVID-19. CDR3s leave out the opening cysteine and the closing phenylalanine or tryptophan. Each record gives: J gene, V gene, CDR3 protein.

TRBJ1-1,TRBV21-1,ASITWDRGEAF
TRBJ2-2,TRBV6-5,ASRPSGGDKGELF
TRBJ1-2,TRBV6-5,ASRPGQGYGYT
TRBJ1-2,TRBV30,AWSLGTGGAKGYT
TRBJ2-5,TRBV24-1,ATSDPNGIQETQY
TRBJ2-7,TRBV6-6,ASSYSESRGGYEQY
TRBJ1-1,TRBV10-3,AIKVSSADTEAF
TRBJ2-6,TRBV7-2,ASSWGQGISGANVLT
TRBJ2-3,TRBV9,ASSHTSWESSKPDTQY
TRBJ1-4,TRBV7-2,ASSPTTGAGKLF
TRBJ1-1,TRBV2,ASRVDRGSMNTEAF
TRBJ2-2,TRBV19,ASSWTGGNTGELF
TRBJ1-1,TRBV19,ASSTVLQGTEAF
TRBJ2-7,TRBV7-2,ASSLSGLVHEQY
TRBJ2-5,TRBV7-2,ASSLGPQGLETQY
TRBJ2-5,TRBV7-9,ASSPPSLGLHRETQY
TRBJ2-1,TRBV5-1,ASSLGAGGPEDEQF
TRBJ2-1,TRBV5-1,ASSLAPTGTHNEQF
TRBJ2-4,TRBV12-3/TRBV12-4,ASSFNSQNIQY
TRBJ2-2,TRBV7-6,ASRLSGGGWNTGELF
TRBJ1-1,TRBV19,ASKGITEAF
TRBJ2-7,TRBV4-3,ASSQVGHAAVEQY
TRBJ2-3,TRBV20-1,SALAGDTQY
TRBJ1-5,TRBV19,ASTNPWGQFDSNQPQH
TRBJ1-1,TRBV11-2,ASSLALYTEAF
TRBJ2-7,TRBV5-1,ASSLLVGDSEQY
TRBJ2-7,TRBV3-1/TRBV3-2,ASSYALVGGEQY
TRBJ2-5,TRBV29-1,SVAQSQETQY
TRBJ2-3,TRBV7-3,ASSLTAGALPNTQY
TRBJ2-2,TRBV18,ASSPEQTGELF
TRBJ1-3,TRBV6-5,ASREDGGNTIY
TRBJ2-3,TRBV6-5,ASRNSGQGRDTQY
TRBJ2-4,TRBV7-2,ASSALRGSAKNIQY
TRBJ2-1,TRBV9,ASSVTSGENEQF
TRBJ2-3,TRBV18,ASSRTGADTQY
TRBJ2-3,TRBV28,ASSSGQGRTDTQY
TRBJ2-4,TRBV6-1,ASSVAGGPGIQY